This TCR beta chain is drawn from a study of shared clonotypes between healthy human individuals (dated by TCRdb to the early 2020s). As for the study more broadly: The cohort comprised a couple of women and a few men aged 18 to 49 years. For each donor, CD4 naive and CD4 memory were each run on three plates, CD8 naive on two plates, and CD8 memory on one plate. To estimate repertoire size and how much clonotypes are shared between individuals, the study performed deep sequencing of blood TCR repertoires from 4 to 6 healthy adults. Different laboratories and diverse techniques were used to prepare libraries and sequence TCR repertoires, to increase sequencing depth and limit assay-specific biases. Each donor's leukapheresis produced roughly between roughly 0.85 and 9.5 billion PBMCs.

Details on this clone: The target of this receptor is not known. Per-base qualities were not stored, and no clone one base away is much larger.

V and J are truncated by 5 bases and 2 bases respectively, leaving an intervening sequence of 7 bases. The CDR3 spans 13 residues, from the cysteine through the phenylalanine. CDR3 DNA is the only sequence kept; it has 39 bases, read in frame from the first base. The germline V gene sets CDR1 to SGHRS and CDR2 to YFSETQ. The research as a whole found: Rarefaction of sorted-subset datasets indicated incomplete sequencing despite the large sequencing depth. Based on pairwise subsampling, the degree of clonotype sharing among donors was expected to be affected by sequencing depth. Naive subsets generally had larger estimated clonotype richness than memory subsets. Higher generation probabilities were observed for clonotypes shared by all four sorted-subset donors than for non-shared clonotypes. Sampling was restricted to blood, and TCR repertoires in tissue are likely to differ from TCR repertoires in blood. Across a few donors, roughly 5% of naive CD4, roughly 3.5% of naive CD8, 2.3% of memory CD4, and approximately 0.4% of memory CD8 clonotypes were shared. The genetic and exposure-history diversity represented was limited by the small number of donors.

Using the deep immunoSEQ assay, multiplex PCR amplified TCR CDR3 regions from genomic DNA. Extracted genomic DNA from each cell subset was spread evenly across all wells of several immunoSEQ 96-well plates, with each plate serving as a replicate. For sorted subsets, around 200 ng genomic DNA, equal to tens of thousands of T cell genomes, was loaded into each replicate PCR. Purified libraries were quantified with a Qubit 3.0 fluorometer, sized on a Bioanalyzer 2100, and re-quantified with the KAPA Library Quantification kit. Each immunoSEQ 96-well plate was sequenced on its own single-read 150-cycle Illumina NextSeq 550 flow cell. On the authors' methods: The immunoSEQ output contained only junctional sequences without quality scores, so filtering could not match that applied to full-length reads. To assign V/J genes and CDR3, sequences were annotated against IMGT germline references using PyIR, a Python wrapper for IgBLAST v1.9. Any read was removed if the V/J assignment was weak (E-value above 1e-6), the CDR3 was missing, or the read contained stop codons, out-of-frame junctions, or ambiguous translated residues. V3J clonotypes were defined as sequences sharing an identical inferred V gene, J gene, and CDR3 amino acid sequence. Percentage overlap between repertoires was calculated by dividing the number of shared unique clonotypes by the size of the smaller repertoire. Three approaches were used to assess repertoire richness: RTK rarefaction, the Chao1 estimator, and Recon v2.1 estimates of unobserved clonotypes. Generation probabilities were computed with OLGA for all TCRbeta clonotypes obtained by the gDNA method from four donors. TCRdb holds this immuneACCESS table with in-frame rearrangements only. Some clones are missing; in checked studies, unresolved V genes explain under half, and the rest has no known cause. That table is the source of V, J and clone size, and D and trimming were worked out from the DNA. The sample table holds around 2.1 million clones, of which more than 85% were seen once. The ten largest account for approximately 1.7% of the sample.

CD8 naive samples were obtained by positive selection for CCR7 among CD45RO-negative cells, yielding a CD45RA+CCR7+ population from which TemRA cells were excluded. Healthy HIV-negative adults with no recently reported acute infections or vaccinations were included as donors. Every donor was a Caucasian adult living in Nashville, Tennessee, USA. After blood collection by leukapheresis, PBMCs were isolated using Ficoll-Histopaque density gradient centrifugation and then cryopreserved in the vapor phase of liquid nitrogen. Analytical flow cytometry was used to check the purity and quantity of each magnetically sorted T cell population. Each sorted fraction had its genomic DNA isolated and then quantified by UV absorbance on a Nanodrop 2000c.

This clonotype was obtained from a man between 18 and 29 years old in good health. Some clones in this sample may be carry-over from other donors' samples. The sample was naive CD8+ T cells from PBMCs. The cell subset or site label, as the study defines it: CD45RA+CCR7+. The rearrangement combines TRBV5-1 with TRBJ2-2; the D gene is not confidently resolved. The DNA sequence is TGCGCCAGCAGACGGCCTAACACCGGGGAGCTGTTTTTT. It specifies CASRRPNTGELFF.